One sample yielded the 30 T cell receptor beta chains listed below, sequenced in a study of CD8+ T cells in alopecia areata. Treatment described: oral pan-JAK inhibitor, 5-10 mg twice daily. Once RNA had been extracted, it was reverse transcribed into cDNA to act as the sequencing template. The table came from immunoSEQ multiplex PCR; TCRdb's copy has only in-frame clones and leaves some out. The sample includes around 100,000 clones, about three fifths of them seen just once. Material: CD8+ T cells sorted from blood, obtained at week 24, from a patient treated with tofacitinib. Every receptor here comes from a human donor with alopecia areata.

This clone has a handful of counts. The J gene is TRBJ1-2, the V gene TRBV7-6; D call uncertain. Per the germline V gene, CDR1 is SGHVS and CDR2 is FNYEAQ. CDR3 length equals 16 residues. Trimming removed 1 base at V and 5 bases at J, with 17 bases between. CDR3 bases: TGTGCCAGCAGCTTAGAGTTGGCGGCTTCTTCGTATGGCTACACCTTC. It translates to CASSLELAASSYGYTF.

In regard to this clone: Distinct nucleotide sequences in the sample also encode this CDR3. V and J are TRBV5-6 and TRBJ2-7; D ambiguous. CDR1 and CDR2 (germline): SGHDT, YYEEEE. V lost 0 bases, J lost 3 bases, and 4 bases lay in between. This CDR3 region has 12 residues. The CDR3 bases are TGTGCCAGCAGCTTGGGGGACTACGAGCAGTACTTC. Translated, it gives CASSLGDYEQYF.

The gene calls are TRBV29-1 and TRBJ2-7; the D gene could be TRBD1 or TRBD2 (5 bases each). The V gene lost 4 bases and the J gene lost 6 bases, with 16 bases spanning the gap. Germline CDR1 and CDR2: SQVTM and ANQGSEA. The CDR3 extends over 13 amino acids. The CDR3 DNA reads as TGCAGCGTTGTAGGGGTAGAGGGTATCGAGCAGTACTTC. Translation: CSVVGVEGIEQYF.

The chain has TRBV30 and TRBJ2-2; 10 bases agree with TRBD1. CDR3 length: 12 amino acids. The junction had 0 bases not matched to a gene; V was cut back by 5 bases and J by 6 bases. From germline, CDR1 is GTSNPN and CDR2 SVGIG (reference sequence). In DNA, the CDR3 is TGTGCCTGGGGGACAGGGGCCGGGGAGCTGTTTTTT. Protein product: CAWGTGAGELFF. The full variable domain, in which reference TRBV30 and TRBJ2-2 provide the parts outside the CDR3, is SQTIHQWPATLVQPVGSPLSLECTVEGTSNPNLYWYRQAAGRGLQLLFYSVGIGQISSEVPQNLSASRPQDRQFILSSKKLLLSDSGFYLCAWGTGAGELFFGEGSRLTVL.

The rearrangement links TRBV13 to TRBJ2-7, with D possibly being TRBD1 or TRBD2 (5 bases each). Between the trimmed V and J ends, which lost 5 bases and 5 bases, there was a span of 19 bases. The CDR3 has 15 residues. Germline CDR1 PRHDT, CDR2 FYEKMQ (reference sequence). In nucleotides, the CDR3 is TGTGCCAGCAGCCAGAGGGTAGGGGACCTCGACGAGCAGTACTTC. This codes for CASSQRVGDLDEQYF.

The J gene is TRBJ2-7, the V gene TRBV4-2, with 8 bases aligning to TRBD1. Germline CDR1 LGHNA, CDR2 YNFKEQ. CDR3 length equals 15 residues. The junction had 8 bases not matched to a gene; V was cut back by 0 bases and J by 7 bases. CDR3 nucleotides: TGTGCCAGCAGCCAAGAAGGACAGGGCTTTGATGAGCAGTACTTC. This translates into CASSQEGQGFDEQYF.

The gene calls are TRBV19 and TRBJ1-5; no clear D. Germline lookup yields CDR1 LNHDA and CDR2 SQIVND (reference sequence). CDR3 length: 14 residues. V was clipped by 3 bases and J by 1 base, with 7 bases between them. The CDR3 nucleotides are TGTGCCAGTAGTATGCCGGAGAGCAATCAGCCCCAGCATTTT. Protein: CASSMPESNQPQHF.

This chain uses TRBV13 with TRBJ1-6; weak D call: TRBD1 (5 bases). The CDR3 consists of 12 residues. Trimming took off 5 bases at V and 10 bases at J, with 9 bases between the two ends. Germline V CDR1 and CDR2: PRHDT, FYEKMQ (reference sequence). The chain's CDR3 is CASSQGESPLHF. The CDR3, as DNA: TGTGCCAGCAGCCAAGGGGAGTCACCCCTCCACTTT.

The count of this clone is one. The J gene is TRBJ1-6, the V gene TRBV9; 11 nucleotides match TRBD1. J gave up 9 bases and V 3 bases, and 2 bases lay outside the gene matches. Germline lookup yields CDR1 SGDLS and CDR2 YYNGEE. This CDR3 is built from 14 residues. The CDR3 sequence is CASSAGQGGSPLHF. CDR3 nucleotide sequence: TGTGCCAGCAGCGCGGGACAGGGGGGTTCACCCCTCCACTTT.

V and J are TRBV27 and TRBJ2-1, with 10 bases fitting TRBD1. This CDR3 is 14 amino acids long. The V segment lost 3 bases and the J segment 9 bases; nucleotides outside the gene matches: 5. Germline V gene data show CDR1 as MNHEY and CDR2 as SMNVEV (reference sequence). This CDR3 reads CASSLTGGASEQFF. The CDR3 bases are TGTGCCAGCAGTTTGACAGGGGGCGCGTCTGAGCAGTTCTTC.

The J gene is TRBJ2-1, the V gene TRBV9; tentative D call: TRBD1 (5 bases). Germline loops: CDR1 SGDLS, CDR2 YYNGEE. V was shortened by 3 bases and J by 6 bases, with 7 bases between the two germline ends. CDR3 length: 12 amino acids. CDR3 sequence reads: CASSDQGNEQFF. In DNA, the CDR3 is TGTGCCAGCAGCGATCAGGGCAATGAGCAGTTCTTC. The entire variable domain, with the rest obtained from reference TRBV9 and TRBJ2-1, is as follows: DSGVTQTPKHLITATGQRVTLRCSPRSGDLSVYWYQQSLDQGLQFLIQYYNGEERAKGNILERFSAQQFPDLHSELNLSSLELGDSALYFCASSDQGNEQFFGPGTRLTVL.

The chain links TRBV19 to TRBJ1-1; D gene uncertain. The CDR3 is made up of 9 amino acids. Germline CDR1 is LNHDA and CDR2 is SQIVND (reference sequence). V shed 8 bases and J shed 11 bases, with 9 bases lying between them. For the CDR3, the DNA is TGTGCCAGTGAGGCCACGGCTTTCTTT. As protein: CASEATAFF.

The gene calls are TRBV11-2 and TRBJ2-7; 9 bases match TRBD1. The J segment lost 5 bases and the V segment lost 1 base, leaving 9 bases of the junction unmatched. The germline V gene encodes CDR1 SGHAT and CDR2 FQNNGV. This CDR3 has 16 residues. For the CDR3, the DNA is TGTGCCAGCAGCTTAGGTCCCGGGACAGGGTTCCACGAGCAGTACTTC. It specifies CASSLGPGTGFHEQYF. The whole variable domain, remainder taken from reference TRBV11-2 and TRBJ2-7, is EAGVAQSPRYKIIEKRQSVAFWCNPISGHATLYWYQQILGQGPKLLIQFQNNGVVDDSQLPKDRFSAERLKGVDSTLKIQPAKLEDSAVYLCASSLGPGTGFHEQYFGPGTRLTVT.

The chain carries TRBV15 and TRBJ1-4; 8 nucleotides align to TRBD1. Germline CDR1 LNHNV, CDR2 YYDKDF (reference sequence). This CDR3 has 15 residues. V trimming: 3 bases; J trimming: 5 bases; junction bases outside the gene matches: 5. The CDR3 sequence is CATSSPTGVNEKLFF. The CDR3 DNA reads as TGTGCCACCAGCAGTCCGACAGGGGTGAATGAAAAACTGTTTTTT. The entire variable domain, with the rest obtained from reference TRBV15 and TRBJ1-4, is as follows: DAMVIQNPRYQVTQFGKPVTLSCSQTLNHNVMYWYQQKSSQAPKLLFHYYDKDFNNEADTPDNFQSRRPNTSFCFLDIRSPGLGDTAMYLCATSSPTGVNEKLFFGSGTQLSVL.

The chain recombines TRBV29-1 with TRBJ2-3, with D possibly matching TRBD1 (5 bases). The CDR3 has 14 residues. Trimming pared 1 base from V and 3 bases from J, leaving 11 bases between. CDR1 is SQVTM, CDR2 ANQGSEA, per germline. This CDR3 reads CSVEGDSDTDTQYF. CDR3 coding DNA: TGCAGCGTTGAAGGTGACAGCGATACAGATACGCAGTATTTT.

V usage is TRBV4-1 and J usage is TRBJ1-6; D unclear. The V end lost 2 bases, the J end lost 12 bases, and 20 bases lay between the germline ends. CDR3 length: 16 residues. The germline CDR1 and CDR2 sequences are MGHRA and YSYEKL. The CDR3 nucleotides read TGCGCCAGCAGCCAAATACAACAGACTTGGATTCAACCCCTCCACTTT. Residues: CASSQIQQTWIQPLHF.

The chain uses TRBV9 and TRBJ2-6, with D possibly matching TRBD1 (5 bases). The germline gives CDR1 SGDLS, CDR2 YYNGEE. Trimming left V 4 bases short and J 0 bases short, with 8 bases between. This CDR3 contains 15 residues. This chain's CDR3 is CASSQDSSGANVLTF. CDR3 DNA sequence: TGTGCCAGCAGCCAAGACAGCTCTGGGGCCAACGTCCTGACTTTC. Full variable domain (outside the CDR3, taken from reference TRBV9 and TRBJ2-6): DSGVTQTPKHLITATGQRVTLRCSPRSGDLSVYWYQQSLDQGLQFLIQYYNGEERAKGNILERFSAQQFPDLHSELNLSSLELGDSALYFCASSQDSSGANVLTFGAGSRLTVL.

The J gene is TRBJ2-4, the V gene TRBV9; D may match TRBD1 or TRBD2 (5 bases each). V lost 7 bases, J lost 6 bases, and 14 bases lay in between. The CDR3 consists of 13 residues. CDR1 and CDR2 (germline): SGDLS, YYNGEE. The CDR3 DNA reads TGTGCCAGCGAGGGGCCCGAGAGAAACATTCAGTACTTC. This gives the protein CASEGPERNIQYF.

The chain combines TRBV23-1 with TRBJ2-5; tentative D call: TRBD1 (6 bases). TRBV23-1 is sorted into the ORF group, with uncertain function. The germline V and J ends were trimmed by 0 bases and 6 bases, with 14 bases remaining between them. CDR3 length: 15 amino acids. The CDR3: CASSQSSGQRKTQYF. The DNA of the CDR3 is TGCGCCAGCAGTCAATCCTCCGGACAGAGGAAGACCCAGTACTTC.

CDR3 coding DNA: TGCGCCAGCAGCGACCAGGCCCCCGGGACAGGGGCAAACATTCAGTACTTC. Residues: CASSDQAPGTGANIQYF. The chain employs TRBV5-1 and TRBJ2-4, with TRBD1 matching over 10 bases. The V gene end was trimmed by 4 bases and the J gene end by 6 bases; junction bases not matched to a gene: 13. Germline CDR1 is SGHRS and CDR2 is YFSETQ. The CDR3 is 17 amino acids.

This sequence joins TRBV6-1 and TRBJ1-1; D unresolved. V lost 10 bases to trimming and J lost 1 base, with 19 bases between them. The CDR3 is 15 amino acids. The germline V gene has CDR1 MNHNS and CDR2 SASEGT. The CDR3 region is CATHEDNAWNTEAFF. CDR3 DNA: TGTGCCACCCATGAGGATAACGCCTGGAACACTGAAGCTTTCTTT.

Here the CDR3 DNA reads TGTGCCAGCAGTTTATCCCCAGATTTACAAGAGACCCAGTACTTC. The encoded protein is CASSLSPDLQETQYF. The rearrangement links TRBV27 to TRBJ2-5, with unresolved D. V lost 0 bases and J lost 2, with 10 bases in between. The length of the CDR3 is 15 residues. From germline, CDR1 is MNHEY and CDR2 SMNVEV (reference sequence).

Comments on this clone: Other DNA sequences from this sample encode an identical CDR3 as well. In DNA, the CDR3 is TGTGCCAGCAGCTTAAACAGCTACGAGCAGTACTTC. It translates to CASSLNSYEQYF. This chain joins TRBV13 and TRBJ2-7; D gene ambiguous. Trimming pared 2 bases from V and 3 bases from J, leaving 5 bases between. The CDR3 contains 12 residues. Germline CDR1 and CDR2: PRHDT and FYEKMQ (reference sequence).

The J gene is TRBJ2-3, the V gene TRBV11-2; D not resolved. This CDR3 contains 17 residues. V dropped 0 bases and J dropped 1 base, with 14 bases sitting between them. Germline V gives CDR1 SGHAT, CDR2 FQNNGV. CDR3: CASSLDLPARGTDTQYF. CDR3 DNA: TGTGCCAGCAGCTTAGATCTGCCAGCCCGTGGCACAGATACGCAGTATTTT.

The V gene is TRBV7-2, the J gene TRBJ1-4; D might be TRBD1 (5 bases). Germline-derived CDR1 and CDR2 are SGHTA and FQGNSA. V gave up 5 bases and J gave up 4 bases, with 20 bases separating them. The CDR3 consists of 17 residues. The CDR3 DNA is TGTGCCAGCAGCCACCTTAGGGCGGGGGTCGGTAATGAAAAACTGTTTTTT. It translates to CASSHLRAGVGNEKLFF.

The gene calls are TRBV4-1 and TRBJ2-2; 10 bases line up with TRBD1. The CDR3 consists of 18 residues. Germline CDR1 and CDR2: MGHRA and YSYEKL. V lost 4 bases and J lost 3; bases outside the gene matches: 11. CDR3 nucleotide sequence: TGCGCCAGCAGCCTCCTGGTGGGAGGACAGGGGGACACCGGGGAGCTGTTTTTT. It encodes CASSLLVGGQGDTGELFF.

A single count supports this clone. The chain has TRBV29-1 and TRBJ2-7, with a possible D match to TRBD1 (6 bases). CDR1 and CDR2 (germline): SQVTM, ANQGSEA. V lost 7 bases and J 7 bases, leaving 17 bases between the germline ends. The CDR3 contains 12 residues. The CDR3, as DNA: TGCAGCGCCCTGACAGGCCTCAATGAGCAGTACTTC. Protein: CSALTGLNEQYF.

The chain couples TRBV6-1 to TRBJ2-4; TRBD1 or TRBD2 may be the D gene (6 bases each). CDR1 and CDR2 from the germline V gene are MNHNS and SASEGT. V shed 1 base and J shed 1 base, with 14 bases lying between them. This CDR3 region has 17 residues. For the CDR3, the DNA is TGTGCCAGCAGTGAAGTCCGGGGGCTCGAGGCCAAAAACATTCAGTACTTC. This encodes CASSEVRGLEAKNIQYF.

V and J are TRBV19 and TRBJ1-2; D remains unclear. From germline, CDR1 is LNHDA and CDR2 SQIVND (reference sequence). The CDR3 runs 12 residues. Trimming removed 3 bases at V and 3 bases at J, with 5 bases between. The CDR3 nucleotides are TGTGCCAGTAGTATGTCTTACTATGGCTACACCTTC. Protein sequence: CASSMSYYGYTF. The entire variable domain, with the rest obtained from reference TRBV19 and TRBJ1-2, is as follows: DGGITQSPKYLFRKEGQNVTLSCEQNLNHDAMYWYRQDPGQGLRLIYYSQIVNDFQKGDIAEGYSVSREKKESFPLTVTSAQKNPTAFYLCASSMSYYGYTFGSGTRLTVV.

The gene calls are TRBV14 and TRBJ1-1; D might be TRBD1 (5 bases). Trimming left V 0 bases short and J 3 bases short, with 14 bases between. Germline V gives CDR1 SGHDN, CDR2 FVKESK. This CDR3 has 16 amino acids. The CDR3 sequence: CASSQEGEGMDTEAFF. As DNA, the CDR3 is TGTGCCAGCAGCCAAGAGGGGGAGGGGATGGACACTGAAGCTTTCTTT.